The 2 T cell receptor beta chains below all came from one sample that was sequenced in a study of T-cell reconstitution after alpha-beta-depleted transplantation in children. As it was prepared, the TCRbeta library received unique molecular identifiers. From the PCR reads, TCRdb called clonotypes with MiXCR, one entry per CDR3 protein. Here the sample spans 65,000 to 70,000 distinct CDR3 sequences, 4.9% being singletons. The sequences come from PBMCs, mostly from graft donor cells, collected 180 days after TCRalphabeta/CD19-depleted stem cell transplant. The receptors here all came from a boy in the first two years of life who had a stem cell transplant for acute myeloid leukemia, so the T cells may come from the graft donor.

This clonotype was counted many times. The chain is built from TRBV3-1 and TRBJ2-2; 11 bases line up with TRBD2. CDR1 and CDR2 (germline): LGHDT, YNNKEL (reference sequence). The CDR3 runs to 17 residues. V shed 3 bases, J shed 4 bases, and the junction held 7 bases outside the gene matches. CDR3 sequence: CASSHPPLAGGTGELFF. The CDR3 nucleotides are TGTGCCAGCAGCCATCCCCCCCTAGCGGGGGGCACCGGGGAGCTGTTTTTT.

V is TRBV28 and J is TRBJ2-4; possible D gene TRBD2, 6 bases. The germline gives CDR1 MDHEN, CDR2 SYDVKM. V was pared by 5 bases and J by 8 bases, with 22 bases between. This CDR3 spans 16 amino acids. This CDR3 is CASSPPGEVIRDIQYF. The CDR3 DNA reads TGTGCCAGCAGTCCCCCGGGGGAGGTCATCAGAGACATTCAGTACTTC.